This TCR beta chain was recorded in a study of OX40 agonist ivuxolimab in advanced cancers. Trimming at V came to 8 bases and at J to 3 bases, leaving 10 bases not matched to a gene. The CDR3 is made up of 14 amino acids. Germline CDR1 MNHNS, CDR2 SASEGT. Findings and limits, study-wide: Antigen specificity of clonally expanded peripheral T cells was not established.

Points on this clone: Its antigen is unknown.

The protocol was immunoSEQ multiplex PCR, while the TCRdb copy is restricted to in-frame clones and leaves out a portion. This sample has roughly 92,000 clones, with approximately 88% found just once. The chain uses TRBV6-1 and TRBJ2-7, with 7 bases lining up with TRBD1. Sequences were derived from CD4+ or CD8+ T cells sorted from blood, sampled in a trial of the OX40 agonist ivuxolimab. The sequence came from an adult with an advanced solid tumor such as melanoma, head and neck, liver or kidney cancer. CDR3 nucleotide sequence: TGTGCCAGCGTGCCGGGACAGTTTATCTACGAGCAGTACTTC. Translated, it gives CASVPGQFIYEQYF.